A selection of T cell receptor beta chains follows, all from one sample in a study of blood T cells in healthy people across ages. TCRdb recomputed calls from the 5' RACE reads with MiXCR, one row per CDR3 protein. The sample yields 750,000 to 1,000,000 distinct CDR3 sequences, roughly 29% seen once. This sample was also put to use in a study of T cells of mothers and their children.

The sample was blood. The receptors shown here come from a woman between 40 and 55 years old in good health. Both conserved end residues are part of each CDR3. A D gene is named only where the DNA matches it firmly. Size is omitted from some rows. Given values are once, few, many or a class for expanded clones.

v_gene	j_gene	d_gene	abundance	CDR3aa	CDR3nt
TRBV7-6	TRBJ2-5	-	few	CASAKGRQETQYF	TGTGCCAGCGCTAAGGGGAGACAAGAGACCCAGTACTTC
TRBV6-5	TRBJ2-7	TRBD2	few	CASRLGTSTTYEQYF	TGTGCCAGCCGACTCGGGACTAGCACGACCTACGAGCAGTACTTC
TRBV20-1	TRBJ1-1	-	-	CSASIFGRESNTEAFF	TGCAGTGCTAGTATTTTTGGACGGGAGAGTAACACTGAAGCTTTCTTT
TRBV7-2	TRBJ2-4	-	many	CASSPSGASANIQYF	TGTGCCAGCAGCCCATCAGGGGCCAGTGCAAACATTCAGTACTTC
TRBV5-1	TRBJ2-5	TRBD2	-	CASRLAGERQETQYF	TGCGCCAGCCGACTAGCGGGGGAGCGCCAAGAGACCCAGTACTTC
TRBV6-5	TRBJ1-2	-	-	CASSYGRSAGYTF	TGTGCCAGCAGTTACGGACGGTCCGCAGGCTACACCTTC
TRBV20-1	TRBJ1-1	-	few	CSASLRGTEAFF	TGCAGTGCTAGTTTACGAGGAACTGAAGCTTTCTTT
TRBV25-1	TRBJ1-2	-	few	CASSEQGVSGYTF	TGTGCCAGCAGTGAACAGGGCGTCAGTGGCTACACCTTC
TRBV5-1	TRBJ2-2	-	few	CASSLVHTGELFF	TGCGCCAGCAGCTTGGTACACACCGGGGAGCTGTTTTTT
TRBV27	TRBJ2-1	TRBD2	-	CACSLGLAGGMSSYNEQFF	TGTGCCTGCAGTCTCGGACTAGCGGGGGGTATGAGCTCCTACAATGAGCAGTTCTTC
TRBV27	TRBJ2-7	TRBD2	-	CASSYSGGASYGQYF	TGTGCCAGCAGTTATAGCGGGGGGGCATCCTACGGGCAGTACTTC